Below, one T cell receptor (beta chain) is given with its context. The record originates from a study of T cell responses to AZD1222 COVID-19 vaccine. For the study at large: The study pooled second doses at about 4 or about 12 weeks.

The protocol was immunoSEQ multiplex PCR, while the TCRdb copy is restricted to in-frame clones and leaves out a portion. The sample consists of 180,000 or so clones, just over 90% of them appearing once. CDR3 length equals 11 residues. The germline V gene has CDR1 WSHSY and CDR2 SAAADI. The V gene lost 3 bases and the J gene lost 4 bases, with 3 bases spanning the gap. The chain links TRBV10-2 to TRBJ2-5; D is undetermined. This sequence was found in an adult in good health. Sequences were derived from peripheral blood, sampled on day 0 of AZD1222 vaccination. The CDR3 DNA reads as TGCGCCAGCAGTGATCGAGAGACCCAGTACTTC. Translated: CASSDRETQYF.